These T cell receptor beta chains were read from a single sample in a study of spatial heterogeneity in lung cancer. TCRdb fed the 5' RACE reads into MiXCR, producing one record per CDR3 protein. The table includes some 4,100 distinct CDR3 sequences, 8.5% detected once. Sequences were derived from lung tumor tissue, sampled at surgery. These receptors were obtained from a male donor with early-stage non-small cell lung cancer. Both conserved end residues are part of each CDR3. A D gene is named only where the DNA matches it firmly. Expanded clones are given a class, and other clones once, few, many or no size at all.

>TRBJ2-3|TRBV7-2|medium-sized|-
CASSSQPGPSTDTQYF
TGTGCCAGCAGCTCCCAACCGGGGCCTAGCACAGATACGCAGTATTTT
>TRBJ1-2|TRBV19|medium-sized|-
CALGDRDYGYTF
TGTGCCCTGGGAGACAGAGACTATGGCTACACCTTC
>TRBJ2-4|TRBV20-1|medium-sized|-
CSASRAGAKNIQYF
TGCAGCGCTAGCAGGGCGGGAGCCAAAAACATTCAGTACTTC
>TRBJ1-5|TRBV10-3|many|-
CAISEGGTSNQPQHF
TGTGCCATCAGTGAGGGAGGAACTAGCAATCAGCCCCAGCATTTT
>TRBJ2-7|TRBV28|medium-sized|-
CASSPPGSSRHEQYF
TGTGCCAGCAGTCCCCCGGGATCTTCACGCCACGAGCAGTACTTC
>TRBJ1-2|TRBV5-1|medium-sized|-
CASSPSGGVAQGYTF
TGCGCCAGCAGCCCCTCCGGCGGGGTAGCACAAGGCTACACCTTC
>TRBJ1-4|TRBV7-8|-|-
CASSPGSGTYNEKLFF
TGTGCCAGCAGCCCGGGGTCCGGGACATATAATGAAAAACTGTTTTTT
>TRBJ2-1|TRBV7-8|-|-
CASSLGGPSYNEQFF
TGTGCCAGCAGCTTAGGGGGCCCCTCCTACAATGAGCAGTTCTTC
>TRBJ1-2|TRBV10-2|few|-
CASSESAEGYGYTF
TGCGCCAGCAGTGAGTCGGCGGAGGGCTATGGCTACACCTTC
>TRBJ2-1|TRBV6-1|medium-sized|-
CASSELAASSSYNEQFF
TGTGCCAGCAGTGAATTAGCAGCGTCGAGCTCCTACAATGAGCAGTTCTTC
>TRBJ1-4|TRBV20-1|medium-sized|TRBD1
CSARDNRGWGENEKLFF
TGCAGTGCTAGAGATAACAGGGGCTGGGGAGAAAATGAAAAACTGTTTTTT
>TRBJ1-6|TRBV28|medium-sized|-
CASTIDPRGGLSPLHF
TGTGCCAGCACCATAGACCCTAGGGGAGGTCTTTCACCCCTCCACTTT
>TRBJ2-3|TRBV27|large|-
CASSLSSWSTDTQYF
TGTGCCAGCAGTTTGTCTAGCTGGTCGACAGATACGCAGTATTTT
>TRBJ1-5|TRBV20-1|medium-sized|-
CSAPKGNQPQHF
TGCAGTGCTCCGAAGGGCAATCAGCCCCAGCATTTT
>TRBJ2-3|TRBV29-1|medium-sized|TRBD1
CSIATGTGGRDTQYF
TGCAGCATCGCCACCGGGACAGGGGGCAGAGATACGCAGTATTTT